This is a list of T cell receptor beta chains from one sample in a study of neoadjuvant nivolumab and ipilimumab in lung cancer. The assay was immunoSEQ multiplex PCR, and TCRdb's table has in-frame clones only and misses some. The sample yields about 38,000 clones, nearly 90% seen once. The starting material was peripheral blood, obtained before neoadjuvant nivolumab, alone or with ipilimumab. Every receptor here comes from an adult with non-small cell lung cancer. Each CDR3 is given with its conserved first and last residue. D genes are given only for firm matches. Expanded clones get a size class; other rows say once, few or many, or leave the size out.

v_call: TRBV5-1; j_call: TRBJ2-6; clone_size: NA; d_call: NA; cdr3_aa: CASSLQVLTLSGANVLTF; cdr3_nt: TGCGCCAGCAGCTTACAGGTTTTAACACTATCCGGGGCCAACGTCCTGACTTTC
v_call: TRBV9; j_call: TRBJ2-3; clone_size: NA; d_call: NA; cdr3_aa: CASSVAPDGDTQYF; cdr3_nt: TGTGCCAGCAGCGTAGCCCCGGACGGAGATACGCAGTATTTT
v_call: TRBV7-6; j_call: TRBJ2-3; clone_size: NA; d_call: NA; cdr3_aa: CASSETKTDTQYF; cdr3_nt: TGTGCCAGCAGCGAGACCAAAACAGATACGCAGTATTTT
v_call: TRBV5-1; j_call: TRBJ2-1; clone_size: NA; d_call: TRBD2; cdr3_aa: CASSPGFSGGGEQFF; cdr3_nt: TGCGCCAGCAGCCCGGGTTTCTCGGGGGGAGGGGAGCAGTTCTTC
v_call: TRBV18; j_call: TRBJ2-1; clone_size: NA; d_call: TRBD2; cdr3_aa: CASSPLPSGRFNEQFF; cdr3_nt: TGTGCCAGCTCACCACTTCCTAGCGGGAGATTTAATGAGCAGTTCTTC
v_call: TRBV4-1; j_call: TRBJ1-1; clone_size: once; d_call: NA; cdr3_aa: CASSQDNSFGYGEAFF; cdr3_nt: TGCGCCAGCAGCCAAGATAACTCTTTTGGGTACGGTGAAGCTTTCTTT
v_call: TRBV30; j_call: TRBJ1-1; clone_size: NA; d_call: NA; cdr3_aa: CAYDRGDTEAFF; cdr3_nt: TGTGCCTACGACCGGGGAGACACTGAAGCTTTCTTT
v_call: TRBV14; j_call: TRBJ1-1; clone_size: once; d_call: NA; cdr3_aa: CASGTKPDTEAFF; cdr3_nt: TGTGCCAGCGGAACAAAACCGGACACTGAAGCTTTCTTT
v_call: TRBV14; j_call: TRBJ2-1; clone_size: NA; d_call: TRBD1; cdr3_aa: CASSPRTGDFEQFF; cdr3_nt: TGTGCCAGCAGCCCTCGGACAGGGGATTTTGAGCAGTTCTTC
v_call: TRBV15; j_call: TRBJ2-7; clone_size: NA; d_call: NA; cdr3_aa: CATSQPGRKTYEQYF; cdr3_nt: TGTGCCACCAGCCAACCGGGACGGAAAACCTACGAGCAGTACTTC
v_call: TRBV5-8; j_call: TRBJ1-5; clone_size: NA; d_call: NA; cdr3_aa: CASNAGGRSQPQHF; cdr3_nt: TGTGCCAGCAACGCTGGCGGGCGGAGTCAGCCCCAGCATTTT
v_call: TRBV19; j_call: TRBJ2-7; clone_size: NA; d_call: TRBD2; cdr3_aa: CASRSLLAGDYEQYF; cdr3_nt: TGTGCCAGTAGATCCCTCCTAGCGGGAGATTACGAGCAGTACTTC
v_call: TRBV5-1; j_call: TRBJ2-1; clone_size: once; d_call: NA; cdr3_aa: CASTIADSSYNEQFF; cdr3_nt: TGCGCCAGCACCATAGCGGATAGCTCCTACAATGAGCAGTTCTTC
v_call: TRBV5-1; j_call: TRBJ2-7; clone_size: NA; d_call: NA; cdr3_aa: CASSDNRDGSSYEQYF; cdr3_nt: TGCGCCAGCAGCGATAACAGGGACGGGAGCTCCTACGAGCAGTACTTC
v_call: TRBV5-1; j_call: TRBJ2-5; clone_size: NA; d_call: TRBD1; cdr3_aa: CASSLQGFQETQYF; cdr3_nt: TGCGCCAGCAGCTTACAGGGGTTCCAAGAGACCCAGTACTTC
v_call: TRBV4-2; j_call: TRBJ1-1; clone_size: once; d_call: TRBD1; cdr3_aa: CASSHPIRTGRAEAFF; cdr3_nt: TGTGCCAGCAGCCACCCCATAAGGACAGGACGGGCTGAAGCTTTCTTT
v_call: TRBV2; j_call: TRBJ1-5; clone_size: NA; d_call: TRBD1; cdr3_aa: CASTPGQPHQPQHF; cdr3_nt: TGTGCCAGCACCCCGGGACAGCCACATCAGCCCCAGCATTTT
v_call: TRBV4-1; j_call: TRBJ2-3; clone_size: NA; d_call: NA; cdr3_aa: CASSLGRGTDTQYF; cdr3_nt: TGCGCCAGCAGCCTCGGACGGGGCACAGATACGCAGTATTTT
v_call: TRBV27; j_call: TRBJ2-5; clone_size: NA; d_call: TRBD1; cdr3_aa: CASSFSGGETQYF; cdr3_nt: TGTGCCAGCAGTTTTTCAGGGGGAGAGACCCAGTACTTC
v_call: TRBV7-3; j_call: TRBJ2-1; clone_size: NA; d_call: TRBD2; cdr3_aa: CASRRTSGSPYNEQFF; cdr3_nt: TGTGCCAGCAGGAGGACTAGCGGGAGCCCCTACAATGAGCAGTTCTTC